The present T cell receptor beta chain was sequenced within a study of OX40 agonist ivuxolimab in advanced cancers. Background on the whole study: The costimulatory receptor OX40 (CD134) was targeted by ivuxolimab, a fully human IgG2 agonistic monoclonal antibody. Intravenous ivuxolimab was administered to patients every 2 weeks at six dose levels: 0.01, 0.1, 0.3, 1.5, 3 and 10 mg/kg. Of the approximately 50 dose-escalation patients, hepatocellular carcinoma was present in about 20, melanoma in around 15, renal cell carcinoma in 9 and head and neck cancer in 9. The dose-escalation cohort was roughly 83% male with a mean age of roughly 62 years, ranging from about 20 to 85. Patients were allowed to have had prior anti-PD-1, anti-PD-L1 or anti-CTLA-4 therapy, and approximately 39% of the dose-escalation patients had been treated with checkpoint inhibitors. Three dose-escalation patients achieved partial responses, one with hepatocellular carcinoma and two with cutaneous melanoma. The purpose of peripheral TCRbeta sequencing was to test whether ivuxolimab changed TCR sequence diversity and led to clonal T-cell expansion. The monotherapy dose-escalation portion (N of about 50 patients) of the phase I ivuxolimab trial is reported in the paper.

Turning to this clone: Its binding antigen is unknown. Base quality data are lacking; no much larger clone is found one base away.

For sequencing of the TCRbeta CDR3 region, genomic DNA was extracted from the sorted cells. The immunoSEQ Assay was used for sequencing of TCRbeta CDR3 regions. In its TCRdb copy, this immuneACCESS table keeps in-frame sequences only and misses some clones. Where compared with another copy, unresolved V genes explain less than half of these, and the others have no known cause. The sample profile shows over 15,000 clones; roughly 84% of them were found once. Over 10% of the sample goes to the ten largest clones. The trial excluded patients who had a history of autoimmune disease or were on systemic immunosuppression. Peripheral blood for TCR sequencing was collected from all dose cohorts at baseline, on cycle 4 day 1, and on cycle 7 day 1. Samples were obtained from an open-label, multicenter, first-in-human phase I dose-escalation trial of ivuxolimab. Adults with locally advanced or metastatic melanoma, renal cell carcinoma, hepatocellular carcinoma or head and neck squamous cell carcinoma were enrolled in the trial. Before TCR sequencing, CD4+ T cells and CD8+ T cells were sorted from peripheral blood as separate populations.

What the study reported, not specific to this receptor: Low levels of normalized T-cell clonal expansion were also seen in some patients who did not respond. At doses of 0.1 to 3.0 mg/kg, clonal expansion of both CD4+ and CD8+ T cells in blood was seen between baseline and week 6. After ivuxolimab, more expanded clones were found on average in CD8+ T cells than in CD4+ T cells. The antigen specificity of the peripheral T cells that underwent clonal expansion was not determined. In the 0.1-3.0 mg/kg groups, partial responders had among the lowest normalized peripheral clonal expansion, particularly in CD8+ T cells.

CDR3 length: 16 amino acids, cysteine to phenylalanine. Here the CDR3 DNA is all that survives: 48 bases in frame from base 1. V loses 4 bases at its end and J loses 1 base; junction bases beyond the gene matches: 6. For CDR1 and CDR2, the germline V gene lists KGHSH and LQKENI. The chain is made from TRBV18 and TRBJ1-1, and TRBD1 aligns with 10 junction nucleotides. Sequencing used CD4+ or CD8+ T cells sorted from blood, obtained in a trial of the OX40 agonist ivuxolimab. The clonotype was recovered from an adult with an advanced solid tumor such as melanoma, head and neck, liver or kidney cancer. CDR3 loop: CASSRQGAPTNTEAFF. The DNA sequence is given as TGTGCCAGCTCACGACAGGGGGCCCCGACGAACACTGAAGCTTTCTTT.